This T cell receptor (beta chain) originates from a study of T cell responses to AZD1222 COVID-19 vaccine. The study, taken as a whole, reports: The sample set comprised mostly white British donors with more females, and clonal diversity was possibly underestimated.

In the case of this clone: Its antigen is not identified.

Clones were sequenced by immunoSEQ multiplex PCR, and TCRdb holds only the in-frame ones, with some missing. The sample records about 150,000 clones, roughly 92% being singletons. The CDR3 length is 14 residues. The germline V and J ends were trimmed by 7 bases and 2 bases, with 14 bases remaining between them. The V gene's germline CDR1 is MDHEN and CDR2 SYDVKM. The sequencing used peripheral blood, collected on day 0 of AZD1222 vaccination. The clonotype originates from an adult in good health. The rearrangement links TRBV28 to TRBJ1-2, with D hard to call. CDR3 nucleotides: TGTGCCAGCACTCCTCCCCCGGCCAACTATGGCTACACCTTC. Amino acid sequence: CASTPPPANYGYTF.